The text below deals with one T cell receptor (beta chain). The protocol was immunoSEQ multiplex PCR, while the TCRdb copy is restricted to in-frame clones and leaves out a portion. In the table there are 310,000 or so clones, 87% of which are singletons. This sample is drawn from a study of blood T cell repertoires in COVID-19. The source of this sequence is a woman aged 18-29 years who had recovered from COVID-19. Sequencing input: PBMCs or T cells enriched from blood (not recorded which).

The CDR3 DNA reads TGTGCCAGCAGTTATGAGGCGGGAGGGCCGTACTCTGGGGCCAACGTCCTGACTTTC. Protein: CASSYEAGGPYSGANVLTF. The V and J genes are TRBV27 and TRBJ2-6; TRBD2 matches 9 bases. V shed 4 bases and J 0 bases; nucleotides not matched to a gene: 10. The CDR3 length is 19 residues. Germline loops: CDR1 MNHEY, CDR2 SMNVEV (reference sequence).